Presented here are 7 T cell receptor beta chains from one specimen sequenced in a study of T cell repertoires in cytomegalovirus infection. Antigens for these TCRs are unknown. TCRdb re-called the reads with MiXCR, one entry per CDR3 protein. The sample has about 570,000 distinct CDR3 sequences, almost 40% seen once. The sequencing used cultured PBMCs, collected from culture after CMV antigen stimulation. These receptor sequences come from a human donor in good health (CMV status not recorded). Some clones in this sample may be carry-over from other donors' samples.

This clonotype was seen more than once but under ten times. The chain combines TRBV2 with TRBJ2-3, with TRBD2 identical over 11 bases. With V trimmed by 6 bases and J by 3 bases, 5 bases remained unmatched. CDR3 length: 15 amino acids. Germline V lookup: CDR1 SNHLY, CDR2 FYNNEI. The CDR3 spells CASRIAGGWTDTQYF. The CDR3 DNA follows: TGTGCCAGCAGGATAGCGGGAGGGTGGACAGATACGCAGTATTTT.

This chain connects TRBV20-1 to TRBJ2-7; TRBD2 aligns across 11 bases. CDR1 and CDR2 (germline): DFQATT, SNEGSKA (reference sequence). CDR3 length: 16 residues. Losses at the gene ends were 3 bases for V and 1 base for J; bases not matched to a gene: 8. DNA for the CDR3: TGCAGTGCTAGTGGCCTAGCGGGAGGACAATCCTACGAGCAGTACTTC. Amino acids: CSASGLAGGQSYEQYF.

The chain couples TRBV7-2 to TRBJ1-1; D not resolved. Germline values: CDR1 SGHTA, CDR2 FQGNSA. With 0 bases removed from V and 0 bases from J, the gap between germline ends came to 8 bases. CDR3 length equals 15 residues. The DNA of the CDR3 is TGTGCCAGCAGCTTAGCGCTCGCGATGAACACTGAAGCTTTCTTT. It encodes CASSLALAMNTEAFF.

The CDR3 nucleotides are TGTGCCAGCTCACGGACTACAAACAATGAGCAGTTCTTC. It codes for CASSRTTNNEQFF. V gene TRBV18 combines with J gene TRBJ2-1; maybe TRBD2 (6 bases). Deletions cut 4 bases from V and 5 bases from J, with 9 bases between. The germline V gene has CDR1 KGHSH and CDR2 LQKENI. This CDR3 region has 13 residues.

V usage is TRBV7-2 and J usage is TRBJ2-6; D unresolved. The CDR3 has 17 residues. Germline CDR1 and CDR2: SGHTA and FQGNSA. V lost 5 bases and J lost 2, with 16 bases in between. The chain's CDR3 is CASSQSPTVTGANVLTF. The CDR3 bases are TGTGCCAGCAGCCAAAGCCCAACAGTGACTGGGGCCAACGTCCTGACTTTC.

The rearrangement uses TRBV7-2 and TRBJ1-6, with TRBD1 as a possible D gene (5 bases). CDR1 and CDR2 (germline): SGHTA, FQGNSA. CDR3 size: 21 residues. V lost 2 bases, J lost 0 bases, and 23 bases lay in between. CDR3 protein: CASSLNPWGYPPSSYNSPLHF. The CDR3 bases are TGTGCCAGCAGCTTAAACCCCTGGGGCTACCCGCCTAGCTCCTATAATTCACCCCTCCACTTT.

The chain recombines TRBV19 with TRBJ2-7, with D tentatively TRBD1 or TRBD2 (5 bases each). CDR1 is LNHDA, CDR2 SQIVND, per germline (reference sequence). The V end lost 7 bases, the J end lost 2 bases, and 15 bases lay between the germline ends. The CDR3 totals 14 residues. The CDR3 region has the DNA TGTGCCAGTAAACAACAAGGGGACCCCTACGAGCAGTACTTC. Encoded protein: CASKQQGDPYEQYF.